This T cell receptor (beta chain) stems from a study of cytomegalovirus exposure and HLA in healthy donors. Germline assignment: CDR1 SEHNR and CDR2 FQNEAQ (reference sequence). The CDR3 has 15 amino acids. Germline trimming cut 1 base from V and 8 bases from J; bases unmatched to any gene: 4. Both 60 Vbeta primers and 13 Jbeta primers went into the PCR. Profiled with immunoSEQ multiplex PCR; TCRdb holds only in-frame clones, not every one. This sample yields 150,000 to 200,000 clones, of which around 88% are seen a single time; 1.5% to 2% belongs to the top ten. The J gene is TRBJ2-1, the V gene TRBV7-9; 11 nucleotides align to TRBD1. Source material: PBMCs. This sequence was found in a man aged 35 to 55 in good health and CMV-seropositive. The CDR3 reads CASSLVGQGAHEQFF. CDR3 sequence (DNA): TGTGCCAGCAGCTTAGTCGGACAGGGGGCGCATGAGCAGTTCTTC.